These T cell receptor beta chains were read from a single sample in a study of blood T cell repertoires in COVID-19. Produced via immunoSEQ multiplex PCR; TCRdb's table is partial and in-frame only. Among approximately 350,000 clones listed, 88% were seen once. Sequenced input: peripheral blood. The receptor set was obtained from a woman aged 70-85 years with COVID-19, enrolled during active disease. Both conserved end residues are part of each CDR3. A D gene is named only where the DNA matches it firmly. Clone size is given for some rows only: seen once, a few or many times, or a class if the clone is expanded.

D | J | V | size | CDR3 | DNA
TRBD1 | TRBJ1-5 | TRBV19 | . | CASSSSGTGISNQPQHF | TGTGCCAGTAGTTCCTCCGGGACAGGGATTAGCAATCAGCCCCAGCATTTT
. | TRBJ2-7 | TRBV12-5 | . | CASGLQGSYEQYF | TGTGCTAGTGGTTTGCAGGGTTCCTACGAGCAGTACTTC
TRBD1 | TRBJ1-2 | TRBV7-9 | . | CASSLGQGGYTF | TGTGCCAGCAGCCTTGGACAGGGTGGCTACACCTTC
TRBD2 | TRBJ2-5 | TRBV11-3 | . | CASSPGLAGVQETQYF | TGTGCCAGCAGCCCAGGACTAGCGGGGGTGCAAGAGACCCAGTACTTC
. | TRBJ1-2 | TRBV19 | once | CASSQAYGDYGYTF | TGTGCCAGTAGTCAGGCCTATGGCGACTATGGCTACACCTTC
. | TRBJ1-5 | TRBV7-2 | . | CASSFLAGQPQHF | TGTGCCAGCAGCTTTCTTGCGGGTCAGCCCCAGCATTTT
TRBD1 | TRBJ1-1 | TRBV18 | . | CASSPLQGASLSNTEAFF | TGTGCCAGCTCACCACTTCAGGGGGCCTCCCTCTCGAACACTGAAGCTTTCTTT
TRBD2 | TRBJ2-5 | TRBV25-1 | few | CASRRGLGAFETQYF | TGTGCCAGCAGAAGGGGACTAGGGGCTTTTGAGACCCAGTACTTC
TRBD2 | TRBJ2-7 | TRBV29-1 | . | CSVPGLAGSYEQYF | TGCAGCGTCCCGGGACTAGCGGGCTCCTACGAGCAGTACTTC
. | TRBJ2-3 | TRBV5-4 | . | CASSLPRENTDTQYF | TGTGCCAGCAGCTTGCCCAGGGAAAACACAGATACGCAGTATTTT
TRBD2 | TRBJ2-1 | TRBV6-6 | . | CASSYVPGGEGDEQFF | TGTGCCAGCAGTTACGTTCCCGGGGGGGAGGGCGATGAGCAGTTCTTC
TRBD1 | TRBJ1-2 | TRBV2 | . | CASSVGDRVEGYTF | TGTGCCAGCAGTGTGGGGGACAGGGTGGAAGGCTACACCTTC
. | TRBJ1-1 | TRBV5-1 | . | CASSLDEGDTEAFF | TGCGCCAGCAGCTTGGACGAGGGGGACACTGAAGCTTTCTTT
TRBD1 | TRBJ1-2 | TRBV24-1 | . | CATSVGQGYGYTF | TGTGCCACCAGTGTGGGACAGGGTTATGGCTACACCTTC